A single sample gave rise to the 22 T cell receptor beta chains below, sequenced in a study of T cells in Graves' hyperthyroidism and ophthalmopathy. RNA transcripts yielded amplified TCR beta CDR3 regions. The TCR CDR3 first-round RT-PCR relied on the HTBI primer set. TCRdb re-called the multiplex PCR reads with MiXCR, one entry per CDR3 protein. The repertoire holds roughly 180,000 distinct CDR3 sequences, with 9.4% as singletons. Sequenced sample: blood. These receptors were obtained from a woman aged 18 to 35 with Graves' hyperthyroidism that later progressed to Graves' ophthalmopathy.

This clonotype was found a few times. This rearrangement joins TRBV4-1 to TRBJ1-3; D is uncertain. The ends were cut back, 2 bases at V and 7 bases at J, with 21 bases in the middle. The CDR3 has 17 residues. Germline-derived CDR1 and CDR2 are MGHRA and YSYEKL. As DNA, the CDR3 is TGCGCCAGCAGCCAAACTTACCTCGACCCTACGGCGAACACCATATATTTT. Amino acids: CASSQTYLDPTANTIYF.

V and J are TRBV24-1 and TRBJ2-1; 7 nucleotides match TRBD1. The CDR3 sequence is 16 residues long. Germline V gives CDR1 KGHDR, CDR2 SFDVKD. Trimming removed 0 bases from V and 2 bases from J; junction bases left unmatched: 3. The CDR3 nucleotides read TGTGCCACCAGTGATTTGAAGGGGGCCACCTACAATGAGCAGTTCTTC. Translating it yields CATSDLKGATYNEQFF.

This clonotype was detected ten times or more. The rearrangement links TRBV20-1 to TRBJ2-7, with TRBD2 matching 11 bases. The CDR3 runs to 16 residues. The J segment lost 6 bases and the V segment lost 0 bases, leaving 10 bases of the junction unmatched. The germline CDR1 and CDR2 sequences are DFQATT and SNEGSKA (reference sequence). CDR3 DNA sequence: TGCAGTGCTAGAGATCCGGCTGGGCTAGCGGGAGGCGAGCAGTACTTC. Its protein product is CSARDPAGLAGGEQYF.

The chain combines TRBV30 with TRBJ1-4; D is unclear. V lost 1 base, J lost 3 bases, and 9 bases lay in between. The CDR3 is made up of 14 amino acids. Per germline, CDR1 GTSNPN and CDR2 SVGIG (reference sequence). This CDR3 reads CAWSGPPANEKLFF. CDR3 coding DNA: TGTGCCTGGAGTGGCCCGCCAGCTAATGAAAAACTGTTTTTT.

The CDR3 nucleotides read TGTGCCAGCAGCCAGACGCGGACAGGAGAGCAGTACTTC. This gives the protein CASSQTRTGEQYF. The rearrangement uses TRBV13 and TRBJ2-7; 7 nucleotides line up with TRBD1. V lost 5 bases, J lost 7 bases, and 8 bases stayed unmatched. CDR3 length equals 13 residues. Germline CDR1 PRHDT, CDR2 FYEKMQ (reference sequence).

This clonotype was detected ten times or more. This chain uses TRBV19 with TRBJ1-1, with TRBD1 matching 7 bases. Germline CDR1 and CDR2: LNHDA and SQIVND (reference sequence). CDR3 length equals 15 residues. The J segment lost 4 bases and the V segment lost 4 bases, leaving 9 bases of the junction unmatched. The CDR3 DNA reads as TGTGCCAGTAGTACCCAAGGGGGCGGGGGCACTGAAGCTTTCTTT. Protein sequence: CASSTQGGGGTEAFF.

This clonotype was seen at least ten times. The V gene is TRBV9, the J gene TRBJ1-2; D is uncertain. This CDR3 is built from 16 residues. Germline CDR1 is SGDLS and CDR2 is YYNGEE. Trimming removed 3 bases at V and 2 bases at J, with 17 bases between. DNA of the CDR3: TGTGCCAGCAGCGCCCTTGGTAACGGGGTAAACTATGGCTACACCTTC. Translated, it gives CASSALGNGVNYGYTF. Full variable domain (rest looked up from reference TRBV9 and TRBJ1-2): DSGVTQTPKHLITATGQRVTLRCSPRSGDLSVYWYQQSLDQGLQFLIQYYNGEERAKGNILERFSAQQFPDLHSELNLSSLELGDSALYFCASSALGNGVNYGYTFGSGTRLTVV.

Notes on this clonotype: This may come from a read error, since a much larger clone is one base off. V gene TRBV3-1 combines with J gene TRBJ1-3, with 8 nucleotides matching TRBD1. The germline V gene encodes CDR1 LGHDT and CDR2 YNNKEL (reference sequence). CDR3 length equals 16 residues. CDR3 DNA sequence: TGTGCCAGCAGCGTCGACAGGGGTGCAACTGGACACACCATATATTTT. Translation: CASSVDRGATGHTIYF.

Only a few counts were recorded for this clonotype. This rearrangement joins TRBV7-9 to TRBJ2-6; the D is unclear. V dropped 5 bases and J dropped 1 base, with 6 bases sitting between them. Germline-derived CDR1 and CDR2 are SEHNR and FQNEAQ (reference sequence). The CDR3 extends over 14 amino acids. The CDR3 DNA follows: TGTGCCAGCAGCCACCTATCTGGGGCCAACGTCCTGACTTTC. This gives the protein CASSHLSGANVLTF.

The gene calls are TRBV5-4 and TRBJ1-4, with D perhaps matching TRBD1 (6 bases). The V and J ends lost 5 bases and 3 bases respectively, with 8 bases between them. The CDR3 is 13 amino acids. Germline V CDR1 and CDR2: SGHNT, YYREEE (reference sequence). CDR3 amino acids: CASRTGSNEKLFF. The DNA of the CDR3 is TGTGCCAGCAGAACAGGGTCTAATGAAAAACTGTTTTTT.

This clonotype was seen only a few times. The chain has TRBV3-1 and TRBJ2-4, with D unresolved. The V end was cut by 0 bases, the J end by 0 bases, with 6 bases between. There are 15 residues in the CDR3. Germline values: CDR1 LGHDT, CDR2 YNNKEL (reference sequence). The CDR3 here is CASSQEVLAKNIQYF. DNA for the CDR3: TGTGCCAGCAGCCAAGAGGTTCTAGCCAAAAACATTCAGTACTTC.

This clonotype was picked up many times. The chain joins TRBV5-1 to TRBJ1-1; 7 bases line up with TRBD1. The CDR3 covers 13 residues. V lost 3 bases to trimming and J lost 3 bases; unmatched junction nucleotides: 2. Germline V CDR1 and CDR2: SGHRS, YFSETQ. The CDR3 is CASSSGQHTEAFF. The CDR3 bases are TGCGCCAGCAGCTCGGGACAGCACACTGAAGCTTTCTTT. Full variable domain (outside the CDR3, taken from reference TRBV5-1 and TRBJ1-1): KAGVTQTPRYLIKTRGQQVTLSCSPISGHRSVSWYQQTPGQGLQFLFEYFSETQRNKGNFPGRFSGRQFSNSRSEMNVSTLELGDSALYLCASSSGQHTEAFFGQGTRLTVV.

This clonotype has just a few counts. The rearrangement joins TRBV5-1 to TRBJ1-5, with TRBD1 identical over 9 bases. The germline V gene encodes CDR1 SGHRS and CDR2 YFSETQ. Losses at the gene ends were 0 bases for V and 0 bases for J; bases not matched to a gene: 10. The CDR3 spans 19 residues. The DNA of the CDR3 is TGCGCCAGCAGCTTGGCGGACAGGGGTCCCTTCCATAGCAATCAGCCCCAGCATTTT. Its translation is CASSLADRGPFHSNQPQHF.

This clonotype was recorded at least ten times. The chain carries TRBV20-1 and TRBJ2-3; 11 bases agree with TRBD2. Per germline, CDR1 DFQATT and CDR2 SNEGSKA (reference sequence). V lost 3 bases, J lost 2 bases, and 4 bases stayed unmatched. There are 15 residues in the CDR3. CDR3 region: CSARGLADNTDTQYF. In nucleotides, the CDR3 is TGCAGTGCTAGGGGACTAGCGGACAACACAGATACGCAGTATTTT.

This clonotype was seen a handful of times. The V and J genes are TRBV5-6 and TRBJ2-1, with D unresolved. Germline V lookup: CDR1 SGHDT, CDR2 YYEEEE. The CDR3 spans 16 residues. Trimming pared 3 bases from V and 2 bases from J, leaving 15 bases between. The CDR3 is CASSYVSSSTYNEQFF. Written as DNA, the CDR3 is TGTGCCAGCAGCTACGTATCGTCGAGTACCTACAATGAGCAGTTCTTC.

In this sample, this clonotype turned up many times. The J gene is TRBJ2-5, the V gene TRBV11-2; TRBD2 matches at 11 bases. The germline gives CDR1 SGHAT, CDR2 FQNNGV. The CDR3 sequence is 16 residues long. The trim removed 1 base at V and 3 bases at J, leaving 4 bases unmatched. CDR3 DNA sequence: TGTGCCAGCAGCTTAGTTCTAGCGGGGGGAAAAGAGACCCAGTACTTC. It is translated as CASSLVLAGGKETQYF.

The rearrangement joins TRBV9 to TRBJ1-2; 8 positions match TRBD1. This CDR3 is built from 14 residues. Germline V gene sequence: CDR1 SGDLS, CDR2 YYNGEE. Trimming cost V 0 bases and J 6 bases; bases outside gene matches: 4. CDR3 protein: CASSVEARGHGYTF. In nucleotides, the CDR3 is TGTGCCAGCAGCGTAGAGGCCAGGGGGCATGGCTACACCTTC.

The sample holds many counts of this clonotype. The chain links TRBV28 to TRBJ2-1; TRBD1 is a possible D gene (6 bases). The CDR3 totals 15 residues. V lost 6 bases, J lost 2 bases, and 14 bases lay in between. From germline, CDR1 is MDHEN and CDR2 SYDVKM. CDR3 nucleotides: TGTGCCAGCAGCCTCTACAGGGTGACCTACAATGAGCAGTTCTTC. The encoded protein is CASSLYRVTYNEQFF.

The chain joins TRBV15 to TRBJ2-5; D gene ambiguous. The CDR3 totals 12 residues. The germline gives CDR1 LNHNV, CDR2 YYDKDF (reference sequence). Trimming cost V 0 bases and J 4 bases, with 3 bases left between them. Here the CDR3 DNA reads TGTGCCACCAGCAGAGAGAGAGAGACCCAGTACTTC. Protein product: CATSRERETQYF.

V usage is TRBV15 and J usage is TRBJ1-4, with D unresolved. V shed 5 bases and J shed 0 bases, with 10 bases lying between them. Germline loops: CDR1 LNHNV, CDR2 YYDKDF (reference sequence). The CDR3 consists of 15 residues. In nucleotides, the CDR3 is TGTGCCACCAGCCCTTACAGATCAACTAATGAAAAACTGTTTTTT. It encodes CATSPYRSTNEKLFF.

This clonotype was seen ten or more times. The chain combines TRBV20-1 with TRBJ2-7, with 14 bases identical to TRBD2. This CDR3 has 18 residues. V was clipped by 4 bases and J by 5 bases; unmatched bases: 16. Germline loops: CDR1 DFQATT, CDR2 SNEGSKA (reference sequence). CDR3 sequence: CSAMKVWGTSGSLDEQYF. The CDR3 bases are TGCAGTGCTATGAAGGTCTGGGGGACTAGCGGGAGTCTCGACGAGCAGTACTTC.

The rearrangement joins TRBV28 to TRBJ2-7, with D perhaps matching TRBD2 (5 bases). The CDR3 consists of 14 residues. Germline V gives CDR1 MDHEN, CDR2 SYDVKM. Deletions cut 5 bases from V and 5 bases from J, with 16 bases between. CDR3: CASSPTRGRDEQYF. CDR3 nucleotide sequence: TGTGCCAGCAGTCCGACGAGAGGGCGCGACGAGCAGTACTTC.